The next 2 T cell receptor beta chains were all read from a single sample in a study of T cell repertoires in cytomegalovirus infection. Antigens for these TCRs are unknown. TCRdb re-called the reads with MiXCR, one entry per CDR3 protein. The sample contains 900,000 to 950,000 distinct CDR3 sequences, roughly 30% of which appear only once. The sequencing used cultured CD8+ T cells from PBMCs, collected from culture after CMV antigen stimulation. The receptors shown here come from a human donor in good health (CMV status not recorded). Some clones in this sample may be carry-over from other donors' samples.

This clonotype has more than one count but fewer than ten. The chain is built from TRBV15 and TRBJ2-2, with 9 bases fitting TRBD1. Germline V gene lookup returns CDR1 LNHNV and CDR2 YYDKDF (reference sequence). With V trimmed by 4 bases and J by 4 bases, 7 bases remained unmatched. The CDR3 covers 16 residues. For the CDR3, the DNA is TGTGCCACCAGCACAAGACAGGGGGTCGTCACCGGGGAGCTGTTTTTT. Its translation: CATSTRQGVVTGELFF.

V is TRBV29-1 and J is TRBJ1-1; a weak D match, TRBD1 (5 bases). V dropped 8 bases and J dropped 10 bases, with 11 bases sitting between them. This CDR3 is 9 amino acids long. CDR1 is SQVTM and CDR2 is ANQGSEA in the germline V gene. CDR3 amino acids: CSPGVRAFF. DNA for the CDR3: TGCAGCCCGGGGGTCAGAGCTTTCTTT.